These T cell receptor beta chains were read from a single sample in a study of control samples from healthy donors and cancer patients. Clones were sequenced by immunoSEQ multiplex PCR, and TCRdb holds only the in-frame ones, with some missing. The table has 250,000 to 300,000 clones, more than 65% seen once. Source material: PBMCs. Receptors originate from a woman in her sixties or seventies with lung cancer. Each CDR3 is given with its conserved first and last residue. The D gene is left open where the match is weak. Some rows have no size entry. The others give once, few or many, or a class for an expanded clone.

size	V	J	D	CDR3	DNA
.	TRBV11-2	TRBJ1-6	TRBD1	CASSPPDRGWNSPLHF	TGTGCCAGCAGCCCACCAGACAGGGGGTGGAATTCACCCCTCCACTTT
.	TRBV2	TRBJ1-6	.	CASSGVLRTNSPLHF	TGTGCCAGCAGTGGGGTCTTAAGGACGAATTCACCCCTCCACTTT
.	TRBV6-1	TRBJ1-5	.	CASSEVLGQRSNQPQHF	TGTGCCAGCAGTGAAGTTTTAGGGCAGAGAAGCAATCAGCCCCAGCATTTT
few	TRBV27	TRBJ1-2	.	CASSLAGVTNYGYTF	TGTGCCAGCAGTTTGGCAGGGGTAACAAACTATGGCTACACCTTC
.	TRBV18	TRBJ2-1	TRBD1	CASSPGKQGAGSEQFF	TGTGCCAGCTCACCAGGAAAACAGGGGGCTGGAAGTGAGCAGTTCTTC
few	TRBV6-2/TRBV6-3	TRBJ2-5	.	CASSRTETQYF	TGTGCCAGCAGCCGAACAGAGACCCAGTACTTC
.	TRBV2	TRBJ2-1	TRBD1	CASRVDRGGEQFF	TGTGCCAGCAGAGTTGACAGGGGAGGTGAGCAGTTCTTC
.	TRBV7-9	TRBJ2-7	.	CASSSYKGGYEQYF	TGTGCCAGCAGCTCATATAAGGGGGGCTACGAGCAGTACTTC
.	TRBV2	TRBJ1-1	.	CASSYTSGTEAFF	TGTGCCAGCAGTTATACCTCAGGCACTGAAGCTTTCTTT
.	TRBV29-1	TRBJ2-1	.	CSVGWALNEQFF	TGCAGCGTTGGGTGGGCGCTCAATGAGCAGTTCTTC
few	TRBV10-2	TRBJ2-1	TRBD1	CAITGGTYNEQFF	TGCGCCATCACAGGGGGCACCTACAATGAGCAGTTCTTC
.	TRBV27	TRBJ1-4	.	CASSFQADEKLFF	TGTGCCAGCAGTTTCCAGGCCGATGAAAAACTGTTTTTT
.	TRBV2	TRBJ2-7	TRBD2	CASGGLAGAYEQYF	TGTGCCAGTGGGGGACTAGCGGGGGCCTACGAGCAGTACTTC
.	TRBV7-6	TRBJ1-5	.	CASGRGLYQPQHF	TGTGCCAGCGGACGCGGACTCTATCAGCCCCAGCATTTT
.	TRBV2	TRBJ1-5	.	CASSWTVAYSNQPQHF	TGTGCCAGCAGTTGGACGGTGGCCTATAGCAATCAGCCCCAGCATTTT
.	TRBV2	TRBJ2-1	TRBD2	CASSGSGRGVNEQFF	TGTGCCAGCAGTGGAAGCGGGAGAGGTGTCAATGAGCAGTTCTTC
.	TRBV2	TRBJ2-3	TRBD1	CASRATGGKADTQYF	TGTGCCAGCAGGGCGACAGGGGGCAAGGCAGATACGCAGTATTTT
.	TRBV5-1	TRBJ2-5	TRBD2	CASRESSGKETQYF	TGCGCCAGCAGGGAATCTAGCGGCAAAGAGACCCAGTACTTC
.	TRBV7-3	TRBJ1-1	.	CASSPRSPVYTEAFF	TGTGCCAGCAGCCCCCGCTCACCCGTTTACACTGAAGCTTTCTTT
.	TRBV7-9	TRBJ2-7	.	CASSFPSDGYGEQYF	TGTGCCAGCAGCTTTCCCTCAGATGGGTATGGCGAGCAGTACTTC
.	TRBV18	TRBJ1-5	TRBD1	CASSSSGGRQPQHF	TGTGCCAGCTCATCCTCAGGGGGCCGGCAGCCCCAGCATTTT
.	TRBV5-1	TRBJ1-3	.	CASSLGQVTGNTIYF	TGCGCCAGCAGCTTGGGACAGGTAACCGGAAACACCATATATTTT
few	TRBV11-2	TRBJ1-4	.	CASSLEYTEKLFF	TGTGCCAGCAGCTTAGAGTATACAGAAAAACTGTTTTTT
.	TRBV19	TRBJ2-1	.	CASSNGLSSYNEQFF	TGTGCCAGTAGTAACGGGTTGAGCTCCTACAATGAGCAGTTCTTC
.	TRBV3-1/TRBV3-2	TRBJ1-6	TRBD1	CASSPLTGEGSPLHF	TGTGCCAGCAGCCCGCTGACAGGGGAAGGGTCACCCCTCCACTTT
few	TRBV27	TRBJ2-5	.	CATSPDYEETQYF	TGTGCCACCTCCCCGGACTACGAAGAGACCCAGTACTTC
.	TRBV5-1	TRBJ1-2	.	CASSSDTTNYGYTF	TGCGCCAGCAGCTCGGACACCACTAACTATGGCTACACCTTC
.	TRBV6-6	TRBJ1-2	.	CASSYGTAIGDGYTF	TGTGCCAGCAGTTACGGGACGGCAATCGGTGATGGCTACACCTTC
few	TRBV18	TRBJ1-1	.	CASSPQTASNTEAFF	TGTGCCAGCTCACCACAGACAGCCTCGAACACTGAAGCTTTCTTT
.	TRBV27	TRBJ2-7	.	CASLKAPAGPYEQYF	TGTGCCAGCTTAAAGGCCCCGGCAGGGCCCTACGAGCAGTACTTC
.	TRBV10-3	TRBJ1-2	TRBD1	CAISWGTGQDGYTF	TGTGCCATCAGTTGGGGGACAGGCCAGGATGGCTACACCTTC
.	TRBV10-3	TRBJ1-3	.	CAIFAEDSGNTIYF	TGTGCCATCTTCGCAGAAGACTCTGGAAACACCATATATTTT
.	TRBV10-2	TRBJ2-7	TRBD1	CASSETGGPYEQYF	TGCGCCAGCAGTGAGACAGGGGGCCCCTACGAGCAGTACTTC
.	TRBV5-1	TRBJ1-4	.	CASSPNLLTNEKLFF	TGCGCCAGCAGCCCCAACTTATTAACTAATGAAAAACTGTTTTTT
.	TRBV7-9	TRBJ2-5	.	CASSLAGTGETQYF	TGTGCCAGCAGCTTAGCGGGTACTGGGGAGACCCAGTACTTC
few	TRBV12-3/TRBV12-4	TRBJ2-7	.	CASSLTATYEQYF	TGTGCCAGCAGTTTGACAGCGACCTACGAGCAGTACTTC
few	TRBV5-1	TRBJ2-7	.	CASSLGLGTFYEQYF	TGCGCCAGCAGCCTAGGCCTAGGGACCTTCTACGAGCAGTACTTC